This T cell receptor (beta chain) was sequenced during a study of regulatory T cells in long-lasting Graves disease. Time point noted: newly diagnosed GD, antithyroid drugs for less than 3 months. From PBMCs, RNA was extracted and then used to make the TCR library. This clonotype has at least ten counts. The TCR beta library used iRepertoire HTBI primers with Arm-PCR amplification of CDR3. In TCRdb, the multiplex PCR reads were re-called with MiXCR into one record per CDR3 protein. The profile shows approximately 270,000 distinct CDR3 sequences, around 19% of them singletons. Germline CDR1 and CDR2: SGDLS and YYNGEE. The CDR3 extends over 11 amino acids. The germline V and J ends were trimmed by 2 bases and 6 bases, with 4 bases remaining between them. This sample also belongs to another study, concerning T cells in Graves' hyperthyroidism and ophthalmopathy. In that study: Clinical symptoms, serum thyroxine, TRAb, thyroid ultrasound and orbital computed tomography established diagnosis.

The gene calls are TRBV9 and TRBJ2-3; no reliable D call. The material sequenced was peripheral blood mononuclear cells (PBMCs), taken at new diagnosis, from a patient treated with antithyroid drugs. The sequence was obtained from a woman in her twenties or thirties with Graves disease. CDR3: CASSVDDTQYF. For the CDR3, the DNA is TGTGCCAGCAGCGTGGATGATACGCAGTATTTT. Variable domain in full (rest from reference TRBV9 and TRBJ2-3): DSGVTQTPKHLITATGQRVTLRCSPRSGDLSVYWYQQSLDQGLQFLIQYYNGEERAKGNILERFSAQQFPDLHSELNLSSLELGDSALYFCASSVDDTQYFGPGTRLTVL.